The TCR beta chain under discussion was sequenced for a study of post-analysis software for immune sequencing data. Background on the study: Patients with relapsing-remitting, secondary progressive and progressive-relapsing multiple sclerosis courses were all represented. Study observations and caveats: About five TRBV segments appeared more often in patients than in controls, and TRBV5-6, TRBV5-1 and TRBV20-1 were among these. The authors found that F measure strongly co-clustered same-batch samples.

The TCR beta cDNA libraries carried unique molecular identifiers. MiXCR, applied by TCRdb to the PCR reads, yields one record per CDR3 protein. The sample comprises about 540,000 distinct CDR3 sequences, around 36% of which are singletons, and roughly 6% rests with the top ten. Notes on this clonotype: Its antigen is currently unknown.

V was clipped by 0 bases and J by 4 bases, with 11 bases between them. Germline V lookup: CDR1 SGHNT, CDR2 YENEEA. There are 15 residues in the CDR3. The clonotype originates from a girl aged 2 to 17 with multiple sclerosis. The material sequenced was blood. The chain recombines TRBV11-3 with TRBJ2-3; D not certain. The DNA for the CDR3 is TGTGCCAGCAGCTTAGATGGCGCTAACGCAGATACGCAGTATTTT. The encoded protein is CASSLDGANADTQYF.